The T cell receptor (beta chain) described here comes from a study of neoadjuvant nivolumab and ipilimumab in lung cancer. Germline V gene sequence: CDR1 SQVTM, CDR2 ANQGSEA. J was trimmed by 6 bases and V by 1 base; bases with no gene match: 10. This CDR3 is 15 amino acids long. Only in-frame clones appear in the TCRdb table, and some are missing; sequencing was by immunoSEQ multiplex PCR. Here the sample spans about 23,000 clones, roughly 84% being singletons. The sequences come from peripheral blood, collected before neoadjuvant nivolumab, alone or with ipilimumab. This clonotype originated in an adult with non-small cell lung cancer. The chain joins TRBV29-1 to TRBJ2-7; 9 bases agree with TRBD2. The CDR3 spells CSVEVSLAGMGEQYF. The CDR3 region has the DNA TGCAGCGTTGAAGTAAGTCTAGCGGGAATGGGCGAGCAGTACTTC.